Described below is a single T cell receptor (beta chain) sequence and its context. The antigen it binds to is not known. Per-base quality was not reported, and no clone a single base away is much larger than it. This specimen's time point label, per the study, means: baseline before first vaccination. Vaccinee samples came from UK trials COV001 and COV002, including a single-blind randomized controlled phase 2/3 trial of AZD1222 (ChAdOx1 nCoV-19) in healthy adults. Trial participant PBMC samples were collected at day 0 and day 28 after the second dose for TCRbeta chain sequencing. The CDR3 regions of human TCRbeta chains were analyzed by immunosequencing. The authors' pipeline ran thus. Repertoire TCRs were checked for matches against a reference library of SARS-CoV-2-specific TCRs that had been generated using the MIRA antigen-specificity platform. Breadth meant the fraction of unique TCRs that were SARS-CoV-2-associated, whereas depth meant the fraction of total T cells that were SARS-CoV-2-associated. Using the MIRA data, each spike-specific TCR was mapped to the spike region that the TCR reacts to and placed in a CD4 or CD8 class. Log10-transformed breadth and depth values were compared by one-way ANOVA with Sidak's multiple comparisons tests. TCRdb provides this immuneACCESS table in a form limited to in-frame rearrangements. Some clones are lacking; in checked studies, under half of them reflect an unresolved V gene, and why the rest are absent is not known. That table gives V, J and clone size, and the DNA gave D and trimming. Within this sample are about 84,000 clones, with about 85% of them counted one time only. Approximately 1.6% of the sample is held by the ten biggest clonotypes.

The sample is drawn from a study of T cell responses to AZD1222 COVID-19 vaccine (dated by TCRdb to the early 2020s). Notes on the research overall: AZD1222 recipients given second doses at about 4 weeks or at about 12 weeks were pooled, since spike-specific TCR depth and breadth were not found to differ between the two schedules. Trial participants were enrolled into age subgroups of 18-55, 56-69 and 70-plus years, which contained approximately 150, 28 and 58 TCR-sequenced participants, respectively. A total of around 240 trial participants underwent TCR sequencing, of whom 207 received two doses of AZD1222 and around 25 received two doses of the MenACWY control vaccine.

Overall study outcomes, separate from this receptor: Conclusions about previously exposed vaccinees are limited because only six or seven AZD1222 recipients were SARS-CoV-2 seropositive at baseline. Vaccine-associated CD4 TCRs spanned the whole spike protein, with dominant responses in regions 160-218 and 743-854. Because no day 14 peak-response samples were available, repertoires were characterized only after the peak T cell response. The 56-69-year group was small, and its depth increase did not reach significance, likely because of low power. Spike-specific TCR breadth and depth rose significantly after two AZD1222 doses compared with day 0 and with MenACWY recipients. Reportedly, almost half of the unique spike-specific TCRs recognized epitopes lying outside the regions that are mutated in the B.1.351 and B.1.1.7 variants. Participants were mostly white British, with more females than males. The authors suggested clonal diversity may have been underestimated.

The receptor's source is an adult in good health. Sequenced here: peripheral blood, sampled on day 0 of AZD1222 vaccination.

CDR3 loop: CASSPLSLGETQYF. The DNA is TGTGCCAGCTCACCACTCTCCCTGGGAGAGACCCAGTACTTC. The rearrangement joined TRBV18 to TRBJ2-5; the D gene assignment is ambiguous. V sheds 1 base and J sheds 4 bases, leaving 10 bases between their ends. From the cysteine through the phenylalanine, the CDR3 covers 14 amino acids. This entry keeps only the CDR3 DNA: 42 bases, framed from base 1. For CDR1 and CDR2, the germline V gene lists KGHSH and LQKENI.